This T cell receptor (beta chain) came from a study of cytomegalovirus exposure and HLA in healthy donors. Findings of the study overall: Being productive about 87% or about 30% of the time was typical of most TCR beta V segments in an earlier analysis.

There are 17 residues in the CDR3. The V gene lost 3 bases and the J gene lost 2 bases, with 18 bases spanning the gap. In germline, CDR1 is MGHDK, CDR2 SYGVNS. 13 Jbeta primers and 60 Vbeta primers were used for the PCR. Produced via immunoSEQ multiplex PCR; TCRdb's table is partial and in-frame only. The table includes almost 200,000 clones, roughly four fifths detected once. Notes on this clone: Its target is not known.

This chain joins TRBV25-1 and TRBJ2-3; D may be TRBD2 (6 bases). Sequenced input: PBMCs. The TCR sequence derives from a man aged 30 to 39 in good health and CMV-seronegative. The CDR3 nucleotides read TGTGCCAGCAGTGATCGCCACGGGGGATTCTACACAGATACGCAGTATTTT. It specifies CASSDRHGGFYTDTQYF.